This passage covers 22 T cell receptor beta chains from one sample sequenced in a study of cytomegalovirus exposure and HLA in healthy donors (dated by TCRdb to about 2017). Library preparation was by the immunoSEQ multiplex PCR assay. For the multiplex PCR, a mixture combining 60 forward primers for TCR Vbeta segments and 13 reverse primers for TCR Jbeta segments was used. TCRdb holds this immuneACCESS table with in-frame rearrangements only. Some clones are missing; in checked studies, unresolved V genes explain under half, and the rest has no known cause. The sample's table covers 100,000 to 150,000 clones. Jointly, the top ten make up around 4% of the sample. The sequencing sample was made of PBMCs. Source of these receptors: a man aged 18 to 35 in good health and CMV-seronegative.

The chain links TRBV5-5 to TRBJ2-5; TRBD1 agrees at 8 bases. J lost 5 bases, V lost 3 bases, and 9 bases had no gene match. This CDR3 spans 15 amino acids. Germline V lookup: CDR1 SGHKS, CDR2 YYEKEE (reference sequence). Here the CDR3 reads CASSSGQGGGETQYF. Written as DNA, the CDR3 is TGTGCCAGCAGCTCCGGACAGGGCGGTGGGGAGACCCAGTACTTC.

CDR3 nucleotide sequence: TGTGCCAGCAGTTCATACCTATTGTCTGAAGCCAAAAACATTCAGTACTTC. It is translated as CASSSYLLSEAKNIQYF. The chain is built from TRBV27 and TRBJ2-4, with no clear D. Trimming pared 4 bases from V and 0 bases from J, leaving 16 bases between. Germline CDR1 and CDR2: MNHEY and SMNVEV (reference sequence). CDR3 length: 17 residues.

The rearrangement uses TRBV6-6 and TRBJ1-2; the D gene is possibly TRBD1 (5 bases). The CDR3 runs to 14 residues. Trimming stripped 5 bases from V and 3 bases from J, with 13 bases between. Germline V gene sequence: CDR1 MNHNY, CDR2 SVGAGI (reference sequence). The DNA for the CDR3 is TGTGCCAGCAGTCCCGTGGCGGGGGACTATGGCTACACCTTC. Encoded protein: CASSPVAGDYGYTF.

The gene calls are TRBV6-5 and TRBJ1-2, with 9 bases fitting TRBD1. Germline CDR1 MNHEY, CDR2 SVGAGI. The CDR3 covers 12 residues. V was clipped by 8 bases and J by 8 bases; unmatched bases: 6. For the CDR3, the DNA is TGTGCCAGCCTTGGACAGGGGCGCGGCTACACCTTC. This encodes CASLGQGRGYTF.

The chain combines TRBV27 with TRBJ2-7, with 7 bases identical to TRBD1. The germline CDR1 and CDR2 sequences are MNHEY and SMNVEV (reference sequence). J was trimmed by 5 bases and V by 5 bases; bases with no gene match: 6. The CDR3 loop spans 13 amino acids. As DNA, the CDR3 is TGTGCCAGCAGTCCAGGACAGGTCCACGAGCAGTACTTC. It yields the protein CASSPGQVHEQYF.

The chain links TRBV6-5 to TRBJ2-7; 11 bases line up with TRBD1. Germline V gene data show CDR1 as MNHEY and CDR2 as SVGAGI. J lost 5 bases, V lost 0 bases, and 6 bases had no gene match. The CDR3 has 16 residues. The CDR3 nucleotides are TGTGCCAGCAGTTACTCGTGGGACAGGGGGATTGACGAGCAGTACTTC. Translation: CASSYSWDRGIDEQYF.

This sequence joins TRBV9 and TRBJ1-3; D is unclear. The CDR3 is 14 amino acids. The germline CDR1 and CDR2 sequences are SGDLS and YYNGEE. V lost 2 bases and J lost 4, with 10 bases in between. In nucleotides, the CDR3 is TGTGCCAGCAGCGTTCACTCCCCGGGAAACACCATATATTTT. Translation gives CASSVHSPGNTIYF.

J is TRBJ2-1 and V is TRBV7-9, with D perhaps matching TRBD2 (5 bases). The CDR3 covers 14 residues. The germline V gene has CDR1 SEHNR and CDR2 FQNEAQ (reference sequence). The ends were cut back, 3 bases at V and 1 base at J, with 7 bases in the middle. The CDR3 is CASSLAGSYNEQFF. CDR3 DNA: TGTGCCAGCAGCTTGGCGGGTTCCTACAATGAGCAGTTCTTC.

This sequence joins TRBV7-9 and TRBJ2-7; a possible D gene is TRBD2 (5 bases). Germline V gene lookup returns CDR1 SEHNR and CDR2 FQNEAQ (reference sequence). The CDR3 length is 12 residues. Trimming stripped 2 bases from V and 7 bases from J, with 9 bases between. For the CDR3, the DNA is TGTGCCAGCAGCTTAAGGGAGTTAGAGCAGTACTTC. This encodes CASSLRELEQYF.

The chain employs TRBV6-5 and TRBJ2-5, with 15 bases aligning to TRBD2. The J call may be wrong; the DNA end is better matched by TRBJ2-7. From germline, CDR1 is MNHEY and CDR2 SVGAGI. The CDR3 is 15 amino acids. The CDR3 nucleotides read TGTGCCGTGAGGACTAGCGGGAGGGGGGGCGGCGAGCAGTACTTC. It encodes CAVRTSGRGGGEQYF.

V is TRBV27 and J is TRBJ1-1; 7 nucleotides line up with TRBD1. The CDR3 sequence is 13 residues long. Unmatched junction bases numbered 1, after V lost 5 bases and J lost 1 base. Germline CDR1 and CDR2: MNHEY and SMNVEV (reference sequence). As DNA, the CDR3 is TGTGCCAGCAGTCGGACAGGGAACACTGAAGCTTTCTTT. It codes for CASSRTGNTEAFF.

CDR3 in DNA: TGTGCCAGCAGCCCGGCGGGGGGGAGTGGGGCCAACGTCCTGACTTTC. This encodes CASSPAGGSGANVLTF. The gene calls are TRBV6-4 and TRBJ2-6; 9 bases are shared with TRBD2. The V segment lost 6 bases and the J segment 3 bases; nucleotides outside the gene matches: 6. Looked up from germline, CDR1 is MRHNA and CDR2 is SNTAGT. This CDR3 has 16 amino acids.

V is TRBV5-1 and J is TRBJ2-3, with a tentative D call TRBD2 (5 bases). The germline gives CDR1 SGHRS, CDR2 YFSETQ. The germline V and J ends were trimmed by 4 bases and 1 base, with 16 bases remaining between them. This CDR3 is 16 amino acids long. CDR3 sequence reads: CASSHNTGKGTDTQYF. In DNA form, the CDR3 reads TGCGCCAGCAGCCACAATACCGGGAAGGGCACAGATACGCAGTATTTT.

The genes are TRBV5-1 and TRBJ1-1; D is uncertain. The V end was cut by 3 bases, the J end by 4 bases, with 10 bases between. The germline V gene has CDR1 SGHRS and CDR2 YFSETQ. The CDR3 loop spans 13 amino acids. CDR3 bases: TGCGCCAGCAGCTACGGGGAGGGCACTGAAGCTTTCTTT. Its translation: CASSYGEGTEAFF.

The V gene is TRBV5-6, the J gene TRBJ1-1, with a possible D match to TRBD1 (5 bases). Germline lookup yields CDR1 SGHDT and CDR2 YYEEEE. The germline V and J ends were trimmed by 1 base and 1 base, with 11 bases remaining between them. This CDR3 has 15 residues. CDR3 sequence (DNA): TGTGCCAGCAGCTTGCGGGGGGTGTGGAACACTGAAGCTTTCTTT. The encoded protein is CASSLRGVWNTEAFF.

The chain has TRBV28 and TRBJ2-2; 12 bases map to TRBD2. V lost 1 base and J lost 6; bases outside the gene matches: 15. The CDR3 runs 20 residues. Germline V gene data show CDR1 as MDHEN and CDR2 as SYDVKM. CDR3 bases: TGTGCCAGCAGTTTATTTGGTCTAGCGGGAGGGCCCTCGGAAGCCGGGGAGCTGTTTTTT. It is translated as CASSLFGLAGGPSEAGELFF.

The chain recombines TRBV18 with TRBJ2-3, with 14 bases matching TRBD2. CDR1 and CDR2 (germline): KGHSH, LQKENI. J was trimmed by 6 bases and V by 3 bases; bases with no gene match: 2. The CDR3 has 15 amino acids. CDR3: CASSPGTSGSDTQYF. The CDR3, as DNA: TGTGCCAGCTCACCCGGGACTAGCGGGAGTGATACGCAGTATTTT.

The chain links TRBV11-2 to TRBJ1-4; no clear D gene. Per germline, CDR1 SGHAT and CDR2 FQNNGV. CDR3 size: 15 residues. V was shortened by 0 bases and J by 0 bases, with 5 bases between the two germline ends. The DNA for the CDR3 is TGTGCCAGCAGCTTAGACGGGGCAACTAATGAAAAACTGTTTTTT. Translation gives CASSLDGATNEKLFF. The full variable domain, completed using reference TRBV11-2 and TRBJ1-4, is EAGVAQSPRYKIIEKRQSVAFWCNPISGHATLYWYQQILGQGPKLLIQFQNNGVVDDSQLPKDRFSAERLKGVDSTLKIQPAKLEDSAVYLCASSLDGATNEKLFFGSGTQLSVL.

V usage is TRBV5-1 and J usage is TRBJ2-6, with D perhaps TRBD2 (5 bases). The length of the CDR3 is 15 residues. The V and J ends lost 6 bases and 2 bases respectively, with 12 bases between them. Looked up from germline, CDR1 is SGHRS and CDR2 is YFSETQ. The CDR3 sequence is CASKSDGAGANVLTF. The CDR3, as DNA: TGCGCCAGCAAATCGGACGGGGCTGGGGCCAACGTCCTGACTTTC.

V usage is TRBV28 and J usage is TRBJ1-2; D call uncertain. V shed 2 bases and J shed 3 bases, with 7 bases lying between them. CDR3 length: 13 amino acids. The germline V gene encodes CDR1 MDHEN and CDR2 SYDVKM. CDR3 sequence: CASSLTMDYGYTF. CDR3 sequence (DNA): TGTGCCAGCAGTTTAACAATGGACTATGGCTACACCTTC.

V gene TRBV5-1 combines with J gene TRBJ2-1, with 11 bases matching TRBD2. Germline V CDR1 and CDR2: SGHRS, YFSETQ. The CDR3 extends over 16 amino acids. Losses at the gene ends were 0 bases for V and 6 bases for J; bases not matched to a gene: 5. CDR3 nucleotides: TGCGCCAGCAGCTTGGCTAGCGGGGGGCAGTTCAATGAGCAGTTCTTC. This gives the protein CASSLASGGQFNEQFF.

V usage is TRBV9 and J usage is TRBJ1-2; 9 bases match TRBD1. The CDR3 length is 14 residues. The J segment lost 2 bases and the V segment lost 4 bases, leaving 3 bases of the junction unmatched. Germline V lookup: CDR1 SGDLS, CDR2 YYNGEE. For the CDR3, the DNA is TGTGCCAGCAGCATCGGACAGGGGAACTATGGCTACACCTTC. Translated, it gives CASSIGQGNYGYTF.